This T cell receptor beta chain was retrieved from a study of T cells in Graves' hyperthyroidism and ophthalmopathy. Overall study context: Pretreatment peripheral blood was obtained at initial diagnosis.

About this clonotype: An end of the junction does not agree with germline; a read error may underlie this.

Diagnosis of hyperthyroidism was new in patients aged 18 to 65, and its duration was under 2 months. Extraction of PBMCs used under 13 ml of fresh peripheral blood. It was RNA transcripts that yielded the amplified TCR beta CDR3 regions. The HTBI primer set drove a first-round RT-PCR of the TCR CDR3. TCRdb used MiXCR to reprocess the multiplex PCR reads, holding one entry per CDR3 protein. This sample has approximately 710,000 distinct CDR3 sequences; around 16% occur once, and the top ten carry roughly 16%. This CDR3 has 15 amino acids. Germline values: CDR1 SGHTA, CDR2 FQGNSA. Source material: blood. The rearrangement links TRBV7-2 to TRBJ1-4; 11 nucleotides line up with TRBD1. This receptor was taken from a man in his fifties with Graves' hyperthyroidism. CDR3 DNA sequence: TGTGCCGGCAGCCTGTGGACAGGGGGCAGTCAAAAACTGTTTTTT. Protein product: CAGSLWTGGSQKLFF.